The 5 T cell receptor beta chains reported below all come from one sample, sequenced in a study of T cell responses to AZD1222 COVID-19 vaccine. The table came from immunoSEQ multiplex PCR; TCRdb's copy has only in-frame clones and leaves some out. The sample yields about 150,000 clones, approximately 85% seen once. Material: peripheral blood, obtained on day 0 of AZD1222 vaccination. Every receptor here comes from an adult in good health.

This clone was counted once. The chain links TRBV6-1 to TRBJ2-3, with 10 positions matching TRBD2. Germline loops: CDR1 MNHNS, CDR2 SASEGT. V lost 2 bases and J lost 4; bases outside the gene matches: 0. This CDR3 spans 14 amino acids. The CDR3 region has the DNA TGTGCCAGCAGTGAACTAGCGGGAGCAGATACGCAGTATTTT. This encodes CASSELAGADTQYF.

The CDR3 nucleotides are TGTGCCAGCTCACCACCAAGCCTTAGGAACTCTGGAAACACCATATATTTT. Its protein is CASSPPSLRNSGNTIYF. The V gene is TRBV18, the J gene TRBJ1-3; no definite D call. CDR1 KGHSH and CDR2 LQKENI come from the germline V gene. This CDR3 spans 17 amino acids. V lost 0 bases and J 0 bases, leaving 12 bases between the germline ends.

This chain links TRBV9 with TRBJ1-1; TRBD1 is a possible D gene (5 bases). CDR1 and CDR2 from the germline V gene are SGDLS and YYNGEE. V shed 0 bases and J shed 1 base, with 7 bases lying between them. The CDR3 is made up of 14 amino acids. CDR3 sequence: CASSVDGGNTEAFF. CDR3 coding DNA: TGTGCCAGCAGCGTAGACGGGGGGAACACTGAAGCTTTCTTT.

A single count supports this clone. The chain recombines TRBV30 with TRBJ2-7, with 10 positions matching TRBD1. The J segment lost 2 bases and the V segment lost 1 base, leaving 5 bases of the junction unmatched. The length of the CDR3 is 15 residues. In germline, CDR1 is GTSNPN, CDR2 SVGIG (reference sequence). The CDR3 is CAWSAGTGVTYEQYF. The CDR3 DNA is TGTGCCTGGAGTGCCGGGACAGGGGTCACCTACGAGCAGTACTTC.

The chain has TRBV3-1 (or the pseudogene TRBV3-2) and TRBJ1-2, with unresolved D. With 0 bases removed from V and 8 bases from J, the gap between germline ends came to 13 bases. This CDR3 is 14 amino acids long. Germline V gene data show CDR1 as LGHDT and CDR2 as YNNKEL (reference sequence). The CDR3 here is CASSQDIGSGGYTF. The CDR3 region has the DNA TGTGCCAGCAGCCAAGATATAGGCAGCGGGGGCTACACCTTC.